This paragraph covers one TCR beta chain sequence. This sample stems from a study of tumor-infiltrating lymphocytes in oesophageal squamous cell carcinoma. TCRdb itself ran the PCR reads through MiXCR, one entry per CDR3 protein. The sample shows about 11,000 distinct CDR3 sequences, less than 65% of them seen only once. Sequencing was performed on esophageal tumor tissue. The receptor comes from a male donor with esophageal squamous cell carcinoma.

Written as DNA, the CDR3 is TGTGCCACCAGTACGGCCGGACAGGGGGCGACAGATACGCAGTATTTT. This gives the protein CATSTAGQGATDTQYF. This chain joins TRBV24-1 and TRBJ2-3, with 11 positions matching TRBD1. The CDR3 contains 16 residues. J lost 3 bases, V lost 6 bases, and 7 bases had no gene match. From germline, CDR1 is KGHDR and CDR2 SFDVKD.